These 10 T cell receptor beta chains were sequenced from one sample in a study of T cell responses to AZD1222 COVID-19 vaccine. The protocol was immunoSEQ multiplex PCR, while the TCRdb copy is restricted to in-frame clones and leaves out a portion. This table holds around 130,000 clones, approximately 94% found once. The starting material was peripheral blood, obtained on day 0 of AZD1222 vaccination. These receptors were taken from an adult in good health.

The genes are TRBV5-1 and TRBJ2-7; 15 positions match TRBD2. The germline CDR1 and CDR2 sequences are SGHRS and YFSETQ. V was clipped by 0 bases and J by 1 base; unmatched bases: 14. This CDR3 is 21 amino acids long. The DNA of the CDR3 is TGCGCCAGCAGCTTGGTTGGACTAGCGGGAGGGCCGACTGGCGGGTCCTACGAGCAGTACTTC. Translation gives CASSLVGLAGGPTGGSYEQYF. The complete variable domain, with remaining parts taken from reference TRBV5-1 and TRBJ2-7, reads KAGVTQTPRYLIKTRGQQVTLSCSPISGHRSVSWYQQTPGQGLQFLFEYFSETQRNKGNFPGRFSGRQFSNSRSEMNVSTLELGDSALYLCASSLVGLAGGPTGGSYEQYFGPGTRLTVT.

The rearrangement joins TRBV6-2 or TRBV6-3 to TRBJ2-1; 10 bases agree with TRBD2. V trimming: 0 bases; J trimming: 4 bases; junction bases outside the gene matches: 3. This CDR3 has 16 residues. Germline loops: CDR1 MNHEY, CDR2 SVGEGT. The chain's CDR3 is CASSYSLAGRYNEQFF. The CDR3 region has the DNA TGTGCCAGCAGTTACTCACTAGCGGGGAGATACAATGAGCAGTTCTTC.

Comments on this clone: The same CDR3 also results from other DNA sequences found in this sample. The genes are TRBV19 and TRBJ2-2, with 10 bases lining up with TRBD1. The CDR3 spans 14 residues. V lost 6 bases and J lost 5; bases outside the gene matches: 3. CDR1 is LNHDA and CDR2 is SQIVND in the germline V gene (reference sequence). The chain's CDR3 is CASSDRGLTGELFF. The CDR3 DNA reads as TGTGCCAGTAGCGACAGGGGGCTTACCGGGGAGCTGTTTTTT.

This rearrangement joins TRBV30 to TRBJ2-3; no clear D gene. The V gene's germline CDR1 is GTSNPN and CDR2 SVGIG (reference sequence). The CDR3 has 15 residues. V lost 2 bases and J 3 bases, leaving 15 bases between the germline ends. The CDR3 protein is CAWSPTRRLTDTQYF. The CDR3 nucleotides read TGTGCCTGGAGTCCAACGCGGAGATTGACAGATACGCAGTATTTT. The complete variable domain, with remaining parts taken from reference TRBV30 and TRBJ2-3, reads SQTIHQWPATLVQPVGSPLSLECTVEGTSNPNLYWYRQAAGRGLQLLFYSVGIGQISSEVPQNLSASRPQDRQFILSSKKLLLSDSGFYLCAWSPTRRLTDTQYFGPGTRLTVL.

The chain uses TRBV9 and TRBJ2-2, with D tentatively TRBD1 (6 bases). CDR1 and CDR2 (germline): SGDLS, YYNGEE. Between the trimmed V and J ends, which lost 4 bases and 7 bases, there was a span of 11 bases. This CDR3 is built from 13 residues. The CDR3 DNA follows: TGTGCCAGCAGCCCGTCAGGGGTCGGGGAGCTGTTTTTT. It codes for CASSPSGVGELFF.

For this clone: Relative to the germline gene, one junction end is altered; a read error may explain this. The chain employs TRBV10-1 and TRBJ1-1; D is unresolved. The CDR3 is 14 residues long. Germline lookup yields CDR1 WNHNN and CDR2 SYGVQD (reference sequence). CDR3 residues: CASSEQVMNAEAFF. The CDR3 DNA reads TGCGCCAGCAGTGAGCAAGTCATGAACGCTGAAGCTTTCTTT.

The chain recombines TRBV18 with TRBJ1-2; 7 nucleotides match TRBD1. Germline V lookup: CDR1 KGHSH, CDR2 LQKENI. The CDR3 totals 16 residues. Trimming at V came to 0 bases and at J to 4 bases, leaving 8 bases not matched to a gene. The CDR3 bases are TGTGCCAGCTCACCACCGAGCGGGGGGGACAGCTATGGCTACACCTTC. Translated: CASSPPSGGDSYGYTF.

The gene calls are TRBV19 and TRBJ1-5; 10 bases match TRBD1. Germline loops: CDR1 LNHDA, CDR2 SQIVND (reference sequence). The CDR3 spans 13 residues. V gave up 9 bases and J gave up 6 bases; unmatched junction bases: 5. CDR3 residues: CASRDRGGQPQHF. The CDR3 DNA reads TGTGCCAGCAGGGACAGGGGAGGTCAGCCCCAGCATTTT.

V usage is TRBV2 and J usage is TRBJ2-1; 12 bases align to TRBD2. This CDR3 contains 15 residues. J lost 2 bases, V lost 6 bases, and 2 bases had no gene match. Germline V lookup: CDR1 SNHLY, CDR2 FYNNEI. The CDR3 region has the DNA TGTGCCAGCAGCCGGACTAGCGGGACCTACAATGAGCAGTTCTTC. The encoded protein is CASSRTSGTYNEQFF.

This clone was seen once. The CDR3 spells CASSKKAGTGEAFF. DNA for the CDR3: TGTGCCAGTAGTAAAAAAGCCGGGACAGGGGAAGCTTTCTTT. The chain is built from TRBV19 and TRBJ1-1, with TRBD1 identical over 9 bases. This CDR3 region has 14 residues. J was trimmed by 8 bases and V by 4 bases; bases with no gene match: 8. Per the germline V gene, CDR1 is LNHDA and CDR2 is SQIVND (reference sequence).